This TCR beta chain was sequenced during a study of tissue T cells after allogeneic stem cell transplantation. Time point noted: mouse harvest day 14 after allogeneic transplant. Mouse grafts combined 10^7 T-cell-depleted bone marrow cells with 10^6 splenic CD5+ T cells. This mouse GVHD model was MHC-mismatched B6 to BALB/c, profiled day 7 or 14. Study-wide findings and caveats: Few T cell clones were shared across patients, but motif clusters showed tissue-specific shared signatures.

This clone occurred once. Its antigen is not known. Gene names are mouse gene names. The CDR3 end falls 1 residue outside the read, so it is completed with the germline J gene. The repertoire was sequenced with immunoSEQ multiplex PCR; TCRdb's copy has only in-frame clones and lacks some. The data show about 4,100 clones, more than 45% seen once. The CDR3 contains 15 residues. Germline-derived CDR1 and CDR2 are KGHPV and FQNQEV (reference sequence). V was clipped by 2 bases and J by 0 bases; unmatched bases: 2. The sequenced material came from lymph node tissue. The sequence was obtained from a female BALB/c mouse given C57BL/6 T cells with graft-versus-host disease after an allogeneic hematopoietic cell transplant. The genes are TRBV26 and TRBJ2-3, with 7 bases aligning to TRBD2. The CDR3 is CASSLGGGSAETLYF. The CDR3 bases that were read are TGTGCCAGCAGTCTGGGGGGGGGTAGTGCAGAAACGCTGTAT. Using reference TRBV26 and TRBJ2-3 for the parts outside the CDR3, the full variable domain is NSKVIQTPRYLVKGQGQKAKMRCIPEKGHPVVFWYQQNKNNEFKFLINFQNQEVLQQIDMTEKRFSAECPSNSPCSLEIQSSEAGDSALYLCASSLGGGSAETLYFGSGTRLTVL.